This passage covers 15 T cell receptor beta chains from one sample sequenced in a study of early T cells in non-severe SARS-CoV-2 infection. TCRdb re-derived calls from the 5' RACE reads in MiXCR, one entry per CDR3 protein. The sample lists about 24,000 distinct CDR3 sequences; 3.5% to 5% were seen once. The sequenced sample was whole blood. These receptors were obtained from an adult who was a healthcare worker with PCR-confirmed SARS-CoV-2 infection or an uninfected control (not recorded which).

The table lists this clonotype with many counts. The genes are TRBV28 and TRBJ2-5; D gene uncertain. V was cut by 1 base and J by 5 bases, with 5 bases left in between. The CDR3 spans 12 residues. Germline CDR1 and CDR2: MDHEN and SYDVKM. CDR3 region: CASSLLRETQYF. CDR3 bases: TGTGCCAGCAGTTTATTGCGTGAGACCCAGTACTTC.

This clonotype was counted at least ten times. The J gene is TRBJ1-4, the V gene TRBV7-2, with D possibly matching TRBD1 (5 bases). CDR1 and CDR2 (germline): SGHTA, FQGNSA. The CDR3 runs to 15 residues. Trimming stripped 2 bases from V and 8 bases from J, with 15 bases between. DNA of the CDR3: TGTGCCAGCAGCTTAAGAGGGGCCGAAGGAGAAAAACTGTTTTTT. It specifies CASSLRGAEGEKLFF.

This clonotype was observed at least ten times. In DNA form, the CDR3 reads TGTGCCAGCCCGGGACCGTTTAGAGAGACCCAGTACTTC. It translates to CASPGPFRETQYF. J is TRBJ2-5 and V is TRBV6-4; the D gene could be TRBD1 or TRBD2 (5 bases each). The germline V gene has CDR1 MRHNA and CDR2 SNTAGT. Trimming cost V 8 bases and J 4 bases, with 14 bases left between them. There are 13 residues in the CDR3.

The table lists this clonotype with many counts. The chain recombines TRBV6-2 or TRBV6-3 with TRBJ2-7, with 10 bases identical to TRBD2. The CDR3 runs to 19 residues. Germline values: CDR1 MNHEY, CDR2 SVGEGT. The J segment lost 1 base and the V segment lost 6 bases, leaving 18 bases of the junction unmatched. Written as DNA, the CDR3 is TGTGCCAGCAGCTCCTGGCAGACTAGCGGGCTTAAACTTTCCTACGAGCAGTACTTC. This gives the protein CASSSWQTSGLKLSYEQYF.

Worth noting for this clonotype: A much larger clone lies one base from this, so it may be a read error. The chain employs TRBV11-2 and TRBJ2-1, with 7 bases matching TRBD1. Germline CDR1 and CDR2: SGHAT and FQNNGV. This CDR3 region has 14 residues. The CDR3: CTSSLFRDSNEQFF. Written as DNA, the CDR3 is TGTACCAGCAGCTTATTCCGGGACAGCAATGAGCAGTTCTTC.

This clonotype was counted many times. V and J are TRBV4-2 and TRBJ1-1; D is undetermined. The CDR3 has 14 amino acids. Per the germline V gene, CDR1 is LGHNA and CDR2 is YNFKEQ. The V end was cut by 1 base, the J end by 5 bases, with 11 bases between. The CDR3 DNA sequence: TGTGCCAGCAGCCAAGGAGGTATGGAGACTGAAGCTTTCTTT. This codes for CASSQGGMETEAFF.

This clonotype was counted ten times or more. The gene calls are TRBV24-1 and TRBJ2-2; 9 nucleotides match TRBD1. J gave up 5 bases and V 5 bases, and 2 bases lay outside the gene matches. The CDR3 runs to 14 residues. Germline values: CDR1 KGHDR, CDR2 SFDVKD. CDR3 sequence reads: CATSGQGETGELFF. The DNA for the CDR3 is TGTGCCACCAGTGGACAGGGGGAGACCGGGGAGCTGTTTTTT.

This clonotype came up a few times. V and J are TRBV21-1 and TRBJ2-1; the D call of TRBD2 is as the table states it, not checked on the DNA. TRBV21-1 is described as a pseudogene. The length of the CDR3 is 17 residues. In nucleotides, the CDR3 is TGTGCCAGCAGCAAAATGGCTAGCGGGAGTTCCTACAATGAGCAGTTCTTC. Its translation: CASSKMASGSSYNEQFF.

The DNA of the CDR3 is TGTGCCAGCAAGCGAACTAGCATCGAGACCCAGTACTTC. Its translation is CASKRTSIETQYF. The V call is TRBV6-1, the J call TRBJ2-5; D perhaps matches TRBD2 (6 bases). The CDR3 is 13 amino acids. Deletions cut 7 bases from V and 5 bases from J, with 14 bases between. The germline gives CDR1 MNHNS, CDR2 SASEGT.

This clonotype has ten or more counts. This sequence joins TRBV9 and TRBJ2-2, with TRBD2 matching 8 bases. The germline V gene has CDR1 SGDLS and CDR2 YYNGEE. The CDR3 length is 16 residues. The ends lost 4 bases at V and 1 base at J; junction bases unmatched: 6. CDR3 amino acids: CASSPAGTRNTGELFF. The CDR3 DNA is TGTGCCAGCAGCCCCGCCGGGACTAGGAACACCGGGGAGCTGTTTTTT.

This clonotype was counted many times. This chain uses TRBV25-1 with TRBJ2-7; no clear D gene. CDR1 MGHDK and CDR2 SYGVNS come from the germline V gene. The CDR3 has 13 amino acids. V lost 4 bases and J 4 bases, leaving 11 bases between the germline ends. DNA of the CDR3: TGTGCCAGCAGTGGAAGGACGGAGTACGAGCAGTACTTC. Its protein is CASSGRTEYEQYF.

This chain uses TRBV20-1 with TRBJ2-4; TRBD2 aligns across 11 bases. J was trimmed by 6 bases and V by 8 bases; bases with no gene match: 9. This CDR3 is 14 amino acids long. Germline V gives CDR1 DFQATT, CDR2 SNEGSKA (reference sequence). The CDR3: CSSILAGVRNIQYF. In DNA, the CDR3 is TGCAGTTCCATACTAGCGGGAGTTAGAAACATTCAGTACTTC.

This clonotype was found many times. The rearrangement uses TRBV12-3 or TRBV12-4 and TRBJ2-7; D call uncertain. The V gene lost 8 bases and the J gene lost 6 bases, with 14 bases spanning the gap. The CDR3 has 12 amino acids. CDR3 sequence reads: CASGWQYGEQYF. In DNA form, the CDR3 reads TGTGCCAGCGGTTGGCAGTACGGCGAGCAGTACTTC.

This clonotype has more than one count but fewer than ten. The rearrangement joins TRBV7-2 to TRBJ2-7; 7 positions match TRBD2. J lost 1 base, V lost 3 bases, and 6 bases had no gene match. This CDR3 contains 15 residues. Per germline, CDR1 SGHTA and CDR2 FQGNSA. The CDR3 sequence: CASSFIGGGSYEQYF. CDR3 coding DNA: TGTGCCAGCAGCTTTATTGGCGGGGGATCCTACGAGCAGTACTTC. Complete variable domain (other parts from reference TRBV7-2 and TRBJ2-7): GAGVSQSPSNKVTEKGKDVELRCDPISGHTALYWYRQSLGQGLEFLIYFQGNSAPDKSGLPSDRFSAERTGGSVSTLTIQRTQQEDSAVYLCASSFIGGGSYEQYFGPGTRLTVT.

This clonotype was recorded at least ten times. The gene calls are TRBV7-3 and TRBJ2-2; TRBD1 is a possible D gene (5 bases). CDR3 length: 18 residues. Germline V lookup: CDR1 SGHTA, CDR2 FQGTGA. Trimming cost V 1 base and J 0 bases, with 15 bases left between them. CDR3 amino acids: CASSLNPTEWANTGELFF. CDR3 nucleotide sequence: TGTGCCAGCAGCTTAAACCCGACAGAGTGGGCGAACACCGGGGAGCTGTTTTTT.